These 27 T cell receptor beta chains originate from one sample sequenced in a study of molecular identifiers for immune sequencing clone quantification. In TCRdb, the PCR reads were re-called with MiXCR into one record per CDR3 protein. The sample lists about 100,000 distinct CDR3 sequences; roughly 38% were seen once. The sequenced material came from naive CD8+ T cells from blood, with Jurkat cell RNA spiked in. Subset here: FACS-sorted CD8+CD4-CCR7+CD45RA+ naive T cells. These receptors were collected from a human donor in good health. Some libraries in this study had Jurkat cell RNA spiked in.

In its sample, this clonotype was seen many times. The chain is built from TRBV9 and TRBJ2-3; 7 bases line up with TRBD2. The junction had 4 bases not matched to a gene; V was cut back by 0 bases and J by 3 bases. Germline CDR1 SGDLS, CDR2 YYNGEE. The CDR3 totals 15 residues. The CDR3 here is CASSVDGRSTDTQYF. The CDR3 DNA follows: TGTGCCAGCAGCGTAGACGGGAGGTCTACAGATACGCAGTATTTT.

This chain connects TRBV28 to TRBJ2-5, with unresolved D. The CDR3 is 15 amino acids. The V gene's germline CDR1 is MDHEN and CDR2 SYDVKM. V was shortened by 3 bases and J by 1 base, with 12 bases between the two germline ends. CDR3 sequence: CASSFTRPIQETQYF. The CDR3 DNA sequence: TGTGCCAGCAGTTTTACTCGCCCGATCCAAGAGACCCAGTACTTC. Combining the CDR3 with reference TRBV28 and TRBJ2-5 gives the whole variable domain DVKVTQSSRYLVKRTGEKVFLECVQDMDHENMFWYRQDPGLGLRLIYFSYDVKMKEKGDIPEGYSVSREKKERFSLILESASTNQTSMYLCASSFTRPIQETQYFGPGTRLLVL.

The chain has TRBV4-3 and TRBJ2-7; D is ambiguous. Germline V CDR1 and CDR2: LGHNA, YSLEER. The CDR3 runs to 13 residues. V lost 3 bases and J lost 5, with 11 bases in between. For the CDR3, the DNA is TGCGCCAGCAGCCAGGGCGGAGTTCACGAGCAGTACTTC. Amino acid sequence: CASSQGGVHEQYF.

Many counts were recorded for this clonotype. V and J are TRBV12-3 or TRBV12-4 and TRBJ2-2; D remains unclear. The CDR3 has 13 amino acids. V dropped 9 bases and J dropped 4 bases, with 12 bases sitting between them. CDR3 sequence: CASFRSRTGELFF. The CDR3 nucleotides read TGTGCCAGTTTTCGAAGTCGCACCGGGGAGCTGTTTTTT.

Remarks on this clonotype: A single base separates this from a much larger clone, so it may be a read error. V gene TRBV6-5 combines with J gene TRBJ2-3; D is ambiguous. This CDR3 region has 11 residues. The germline V gene has CDR1 MNHEY and CDR2 SVGAGI. V lost 0 bases to trimming and J lost 7 bases, with 2 bases between them. The CDR3 loop is CASSYSYTQYF. The CDR3 nucleotides read TGTGCCAGCAGTTACTCTTATACGCAGTATTTT.

Turning to this clonotype: A much larger clone differs from this one at a single base, so this may be a read error. V and J are TRBV28 and TRBJ2-3; 9 bases fit TRBD1. V was clipped by 6 bases and J by 5 bases; unmatched bases: 12. Germline values: CDR1 MDHEN, CDR2 SYDVKM. This CDR3 has 16 amino acids. CDR3 protein: CASSVLYRGPRDTQYF. CDR3 sequence (DNA): TGTGCCAGCAGCGTACTTTACAGGGGGCCCAGAGATACGCAGTATTTT.

In its sample, this clonotype was seen many times. The V gene is TRBV5-1, the J gene TRBJ1-4; D call uncertain. V gave up 3 bases and J gave up 5 bases, with 17 bases separating them. CDR1 and CDR2 from the germline V gene are SGHRS and YFSETQ. There are 16 residues in the CDR3. The CDR3 coding sequence is TGCGCCAGCAGCTCGGAGGCATACGTGGGAAATGAAAAACTGTTTTTT. Translation: CASSSEAYVGNEKLFF.

Worth noting for this clonotype: Its ends do not fully match the called genes, so a read error is possible. The V call is TRBV6-5, the J call TRBJ2-7; 10 bases are shared with TRBD2. CDR3 size: 15 residues. CDR1 is MNHEY and CDR2 is SVGAGI in the germline V gene. This chain's CDR3 is CASAIPSGSRYGQYF. CDR3 DNA: TGTGCCAGCGCAATTCCTAGCGGGAGTAGATACGGGCAGTACTTC.

This clonotype was observed a handful of times. The chain combines TRBV4-3 with TRBJ2-7; D is possibly TRBD2 (5 bases). The CDR3 is 15 amino acids. The germline V and J ends were trimmed by 0 bases and 7 bases, with 16 bases remaining between them. From germline, CDR1 is LGHNA and CDR2 YSLEER. CDR3 coding DNA: TGCGCCAGCAGCCAAGATGGAGGAGGATTTGGAGAGCAGTACTTC. This sequence encodes CASSQDGGGFGEQYF.

The V call is TRBV20-1, the J call TRBJ2-7; weak D call: TRBD2 (6 bases). Germline V gives CDR1 DFQATT, CDR2 SNEGSKA (reference sequence). This CDR3 region has 14 residues. Trimming took off 1 base at V and 5 bases at J, with 15 bases between the two ends. CDR3 in DNA: TGCAGTGCTAGAGCAGGTGGGGGGTTCGACGAGCAGTACTTC. It translates to CSARAGGGFDEQYF.

Note on this clonotype: A much more abundant neighbour one base away suggests this may be a read error. The chain combines TRBV6-2 or TRBV6-3 with TRBJ2-7, with a possible D match to TRBD2 (6 bases). Trimming stripped 0 bases from V and 6 bases from J, with 9 bases between. The CDR3 totals 13 residues. Germline V lookup: CDR1 MNHEY, CDR2 SVGEGT. CDR3 sequence: CASSYSPEGEQYF. The CDR3 DNA sequence: TGTGCCAGCAGTTACTCCCCGGAGGGCGAGCAGTACTTC.

The genes are TRBV27 and TRBJ2-5, with D possibly TRBD2 on 5 matching bases. Trimming removed 6 bases from V and 2 bases from J, with 10 bases in between. The germline CDR1 and CDR2 sequences are MNHEY and SMNVEV (reference sequence). The length of the CDR3 is 13 residues. The chain's CDR3 is CASREVGQETQYF. The DNA for the CDR3 is TGTGCCAGCAGGGAGGTCGGTCAAGAGACCCAGTACTTC.

This clonotype was observed a handful of times. The chain employs TRBV11-2 and TRBJ1-4; D not certain. Trimming removed 0 bases from V and 4 bases from J, with 9 bases in between. This CDR3 has 15 amino acids. The germline V gene encodes CDR1 SGHAT and CDR2 FQNNGV. In DNA, the CDR3 is TGTGCCAGCAGCTTAGAGGCAGGAAGTAATGAAAAACTGTTTTTT. Translated: CASSLEAGSNEKLFF.

The chain couples TRBV19 to TRBJ1-1; D might be TRBD1 (5 bases). From germline, CDR1 is LNHDA and CDR2 SQIVND (reference sequence). The CDR3 is made up of 15 amino acids. Trimming took 3 bases from V and 4 from J, leaving 15 bases between them. DNA of the CDR3: TGTGCCAGTAGTATGTATCTAGGGGCGCGCACTGAAGCTTTCTTT. Its translation: CASSMYLGARTEAFF.

Remarks on this clonotype: This sequence may be a read error, since a much larger clone differs from it by one base. This chain's CDR3 is CASSWETNYGYTF. CDR3 bases: TGCGCCAGCAGCTGGGAAACTAACTATGGCTACACCTTC. This chain uses TRBV5-1 with TRBJ1-2; D remains unclear. Germline values: CDR1 SGHRS, CDR2 YFSETQ. CDR3 length equals 13 residues. V was clipped by 3 bases and J by 0 bases, with 6 bases between them.

Turning to this clonotype: A single base separates this from a much larger clone, so it may be a read error. The chain combines TRBV5-8 with TRBJ2-5; no firm D call. CDR3 length: 13 residues. Per the germline V gene, CDR1 is SGHTS and CDR2 is YDEGEE. The CDR3 loop reads CASSLPNKRTKYF. The CDR3 DNA is TGTGCCAGCAGCTTGCCTAACAAGAGGACCAAGTACTTC.

This clonotype came up many times. This chain links TRBV28 with TRBJ2-5; no clear D gene. Germline V CDR1 and CDR2: MDHEN, SYDVKM. The CDR3 extends over 12 amino acids. V lost 6 bases and J 5 bases, leaving 10 bases between the germline ends. This chain's CDR3 is CASSSVEETQYF. Written as DNA, the CDR3 is TGTGCCAGCAGCTCGGTCGAGGAGACCCAGTACTTC.

Worth noting for this clonotype: Germline and junction disagree at one end, which may indicate a read error. V gene TRBV12-3 or TRBV12-4 combines with J gene TRBJ1-5; possible D gene TRBD1, 6 bases. CDR3 length equals 15 residues. The CDR3 nucleotides are TGTGTCAGCAGCCGGACAGTCTATAGCAATCAGCCCCAGCATTTT. This translates into CVSSRTVYSNQPQHF.

Comments on this clonotype: Being one base from a much bigger clone, this may be a read error. The V gene is TRBV12-3 or TRBV12-4, the J gene TRBJ2-7; the D is unclear. CDR3 size: 15 residues. With 6 bases removed from V and 6 bases from J, the gap between germline ends came to 21 bases. The CDR3 protein is CASSLVPTARPEQYF. In nucleotides, the CDR3 is TGTGCCAGCAGCCTCGTCCCCACCGCTAGACCCGAGCAGTACTTC.

The CDR3 DNA sequence: TGTGCCACCAGTGATATCGACAGTAAAGAGACCCAGTACTTC. Translation gives CATSDIDSKETQYF. The gene calls are TRBV24-1 and TRBJ2-5, with D possibly being TRBD1 (5 bases). CDR1 is KGHDR, CDR2 SFDVKD, per germline. This CDR3 contains 14 residues. V was trimmed by 3 bases and J by 3 bases, leaving 10 bases between them.

This sequence joins TRBV20-1 and TRBJ2-3; the match to TRBD2 covers 9 bases. Germline CDR1 DFQATT, CDR2 SNEGSKA (reference sequence). The CDR3 runs 14 residues. The junction had 6 bases not matched to a gene; V was cut back by 0 bases and J by 8 bases. CDR3 loop: CSARDGTSRGTQYF. In DNA form, the CDR3 reads TGCAGTGCTAGAGATGGGACTAGCCGAGGTACGCAGTATTTT.

Notes on this clonotype: The missing conserved phenylalanine or tryptophan at the end of this CDR3 makes a read error likely. The DNA is omitted, as the CDR3 cannot be located on it reliably, and the CDR3 follows TCRdb's listing. CDR3 amino acids: CASSPNLGFHRSEAFL. J is TRBJ1-1 and V is TRBV12-3 or TRBV12-4. The CDR3 spans 16 amino acids, including both terminal residues.

Worth noting for this clonotype: Sequence at one end of the junction differs from germline and may be a read error. The chain joins TRBV28 to TRBJ2-2; D possibly corresponds to TRBD2 (5 bases). Looked up from germline, CDR1 is MDHEN and CDR2 is SYDVKM. This CDR3 has 15 residues. The CDR3 DNA reads as TGTGCCAGCAGTTTCTGGGCGTGCCTCACCGGGGAGCTGTTATTT. Residues: CASSFWACLTGELLF.

This clonotype has a count of ten or more. The J gene is TRBJ1-1, the V gene TRBV29-1; D is unresolved. Trimming left V 4 bases short and J 2 bases short, with 5 bases between. The CDR3 has 11 amino acids. In germline, CDR1 is SQVTM, CDR2 ANQGSEA. This CDR3 reads CSVVSNTEAFF. CDR3 bases: TGCAGCGTTGTTAGTAACACTGAAGCTTTCTTT.

The sample holds a few counts of this clonotype. J is TRBJ2-5 and V is TRBV10-2; 11 bases map to TRBD2. Trimming at V came to 2 bases and at J to 2 bases, leaving 7 bases not matched to a gene. Germline loops: CDR1 WSHSY, CDR2 SAAADI. The CDR3 has 17 amino acids. CDR3 region: CASSEPRGLAEQETQYF. DNA for the CDR3: TGCGCCAGCAGTGAGCCCCGGGGACTAGCGGAACAAGAGACCCAGTACTTC.

The rearrangement links TRBV4-1 to TRBJ2-5; 7 nucleotides line up with TRBD1. The CDR3 loop spans 14 amino acids. Germline V gives CDR1 MGHRA, CDR2 YSYEKL. J gave up 2 bases and V 3 bases, and 3 bases lay outside the gene matches. The CDR3 spells CASSHRTGQETQYF. DNA for the CDR3: TGCGCCAGCAGCCACCGGACAGGTCAAGAGACCCAGTACTTC.

This sequence joins TRBV6-6 and TRBJ2-5, with a tentative D call TRBD2 (5 bases). Trimming took 4 bases from V and 2 from J, leaving 11 bases between them. CDR1 is MNHNY, CDR2 SVGAGI, per germline (reference sequence). The CDR3 covers 14 residues. The CDR3 DNA reads as TGTGCCAGCAGTTCCCCGAGGGAGCAAGAGACCCAGTACTTC. Encoded protein: CASSSPREQETQYF.